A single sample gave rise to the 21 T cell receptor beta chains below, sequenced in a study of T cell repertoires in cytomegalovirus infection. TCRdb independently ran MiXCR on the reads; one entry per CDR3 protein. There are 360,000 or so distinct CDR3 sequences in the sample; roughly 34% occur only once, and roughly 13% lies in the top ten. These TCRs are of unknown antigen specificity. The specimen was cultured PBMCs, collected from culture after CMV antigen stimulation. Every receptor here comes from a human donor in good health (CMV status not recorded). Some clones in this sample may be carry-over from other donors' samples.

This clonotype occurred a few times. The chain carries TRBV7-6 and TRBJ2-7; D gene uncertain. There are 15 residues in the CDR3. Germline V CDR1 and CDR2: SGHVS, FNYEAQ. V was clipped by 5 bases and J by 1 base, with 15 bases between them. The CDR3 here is CASSPYQSGSYEQYF. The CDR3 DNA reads TGTGCCAGCAGCCCCTACCAAAGTGGGTCCTACGAGCAGTACTTC.

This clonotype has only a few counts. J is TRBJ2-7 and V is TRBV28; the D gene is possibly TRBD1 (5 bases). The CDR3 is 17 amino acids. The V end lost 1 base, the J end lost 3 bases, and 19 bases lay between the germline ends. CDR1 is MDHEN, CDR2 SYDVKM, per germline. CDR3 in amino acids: CASSLFGAGLPHYEQYF. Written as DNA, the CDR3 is TGTGCCAGCAGTTTATTTGGGGCAGGTCTCCCCCACTACGAGCAGTACTTC.

CDR3: CASSQDRGFETQYF. CDR3 nucleotides: TGCGCCAGCAGCCAAGACAGGGGGTTTGAGACCCAGTACTTC. The chain employs TRBV4-1 and TRBJ2-5; TRBD1 matches at 7 bases. The V segment lost 0 bases and the J segment 5 bases; nucleotides outside the gene matches: 3. The CDR3 runs to 14 residues. The germline gives CDR1 MGHRA, CDR2 YSYEKL.

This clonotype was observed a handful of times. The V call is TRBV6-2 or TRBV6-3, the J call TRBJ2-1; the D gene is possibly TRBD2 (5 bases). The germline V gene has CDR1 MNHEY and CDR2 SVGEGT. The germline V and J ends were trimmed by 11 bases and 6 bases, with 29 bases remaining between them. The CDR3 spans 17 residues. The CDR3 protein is CAGLGVVTNTAPNEQFF. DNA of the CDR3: TGTGCCGGGCTCGGGGTAGTTACTAACACGGCCCCCAATGAGCAGTTCTTC.

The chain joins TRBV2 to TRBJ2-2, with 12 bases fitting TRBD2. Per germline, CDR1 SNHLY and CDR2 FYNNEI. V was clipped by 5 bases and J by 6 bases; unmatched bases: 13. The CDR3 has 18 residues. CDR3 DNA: TGTGCCAGCAGTTGGACTAGCGGGACAGGCGTCTCGGCCGGGGAGCTGTTTTTT. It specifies CASSWTSGTGVSAGELFF.

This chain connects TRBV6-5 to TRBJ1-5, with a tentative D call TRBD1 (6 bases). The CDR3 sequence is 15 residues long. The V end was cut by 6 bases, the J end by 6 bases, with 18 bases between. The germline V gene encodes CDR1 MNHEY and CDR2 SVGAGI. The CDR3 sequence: CASSSRGGLGQPQHF. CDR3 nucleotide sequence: TGTGCCAGCAGCAGTAGAGGGGGACTGGGTCAGCCCCAGCATTTT.

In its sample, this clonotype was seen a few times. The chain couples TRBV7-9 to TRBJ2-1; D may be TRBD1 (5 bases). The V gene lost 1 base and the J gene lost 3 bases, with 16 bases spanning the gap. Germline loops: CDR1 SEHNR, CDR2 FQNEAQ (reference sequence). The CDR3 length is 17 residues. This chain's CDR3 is CASSLDNPGLSYNEQFF. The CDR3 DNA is TGTGCCAGCAGCTTAGATAACCCAGGGTTGAGCTACAATGAGCAGTTCTTC.

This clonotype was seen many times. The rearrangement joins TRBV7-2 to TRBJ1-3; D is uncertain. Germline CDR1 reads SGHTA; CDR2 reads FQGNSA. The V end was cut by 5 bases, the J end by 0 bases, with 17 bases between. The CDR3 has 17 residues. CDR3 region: CASSQQPLQSSGNTIYF. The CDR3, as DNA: TGTGCCAGCAGCCAACAACCACTCCAGAGCTCTGGAAACACCATATATTTT.

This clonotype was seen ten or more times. The CDR3 bases are TGTGCCAGCAGCTCTCTAGCGCTCCACACAGATACGCAGTATTTT. Encoded protein: CASSSLALHTDTQYF. V and J are TRBV7-2 and TRBJ2-3; D perhaps matches TRBD2 (6 bases). CDR3 length: 15 amino acids. Trimming left V 4 bases short and J 2 bases short, with 13 bases between. Per germline, CDR1 SGHTA and CDR2 FQGNSA.

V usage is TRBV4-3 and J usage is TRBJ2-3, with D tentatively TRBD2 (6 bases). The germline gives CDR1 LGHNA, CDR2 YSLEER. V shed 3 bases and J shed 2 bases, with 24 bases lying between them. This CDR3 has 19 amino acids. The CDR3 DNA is TGCGCCAGCAGCCACCAAGGGGATCCGGGACTCCGATTCACAGATACGCAGTATTTT. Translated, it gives CASSHQGDPGLRFTDTQYF.

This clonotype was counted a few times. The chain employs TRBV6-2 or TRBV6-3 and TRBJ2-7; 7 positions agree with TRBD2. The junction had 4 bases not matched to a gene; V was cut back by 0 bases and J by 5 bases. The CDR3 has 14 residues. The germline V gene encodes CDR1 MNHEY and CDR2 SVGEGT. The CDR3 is CASSYSGGSNEQYF. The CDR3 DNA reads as TGTGCCAGCAGTTACTCGGGCGGGAGTAACGAGCAGTACTTC.

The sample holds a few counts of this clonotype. CDR3 nucleotides: TGCGCCAGCAGTGCGGGGTCCACAGATACGCAGTATTTT. Protein: CASSAGSTDTQYF. The rearrangement joins TRBV10-1 to TRBJ2-3, with D possibly matching TRBD2 (5 bases). Trimming stripped 4 bases from V and 2 bases from J, with 7 bases between. CDR1 is WNHNN and CDR2 is SYGVQD in the germline V gene (reference sequence). This CDR3 is 13 amino acids long.

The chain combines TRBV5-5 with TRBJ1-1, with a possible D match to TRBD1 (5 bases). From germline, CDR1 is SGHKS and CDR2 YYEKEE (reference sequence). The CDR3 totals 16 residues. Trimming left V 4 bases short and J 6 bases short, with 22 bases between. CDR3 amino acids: CASSLGTGSYLSEAFF. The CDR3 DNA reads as TGTGCCAGCAGCCTGGGGACGGGCAGCTATTTATCTGAAGCTTTCTTT.

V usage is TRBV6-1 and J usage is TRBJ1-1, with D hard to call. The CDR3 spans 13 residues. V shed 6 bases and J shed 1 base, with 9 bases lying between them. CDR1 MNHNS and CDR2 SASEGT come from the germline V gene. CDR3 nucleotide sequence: TGTGCCAGCAGCCTACCTCAGAACACTGAAGCTTTCTTT. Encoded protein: CASSLPQNTEAFF.

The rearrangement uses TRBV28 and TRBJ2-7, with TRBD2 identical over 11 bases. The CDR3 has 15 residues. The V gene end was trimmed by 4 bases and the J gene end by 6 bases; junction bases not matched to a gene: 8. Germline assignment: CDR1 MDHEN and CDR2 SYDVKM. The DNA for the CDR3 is TGTGCCAGCAGTTCTACTAGCGGGAGTTTGTCCGAGCAGTACTTC. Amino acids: CASSSTSGSLSEQYF. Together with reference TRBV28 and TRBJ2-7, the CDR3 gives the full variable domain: DVKVTQSSRYLVKRTGEKVFLECVQDMDHENMFWYRQDPGLGLRLIYFSYDVKMKEKGDIPEGYSVSREKKERFSLILESASTNQTSMYLCASSSTSGSLSEQYFGPGTRLTVT.

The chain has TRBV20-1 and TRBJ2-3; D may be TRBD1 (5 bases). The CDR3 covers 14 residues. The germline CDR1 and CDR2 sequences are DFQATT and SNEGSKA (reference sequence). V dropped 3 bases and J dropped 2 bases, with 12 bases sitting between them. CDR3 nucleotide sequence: TGCAGTGCTAGGGGGCTCCTACTCACAGATACGCAGTATTTT. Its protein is CSARGLLLTDTQYF.

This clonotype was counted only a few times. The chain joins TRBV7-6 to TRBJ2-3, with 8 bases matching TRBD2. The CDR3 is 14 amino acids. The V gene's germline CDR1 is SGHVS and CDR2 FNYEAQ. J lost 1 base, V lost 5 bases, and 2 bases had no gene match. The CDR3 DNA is TGTGCCAGCAGCCCGGGGGGGGGCACAGATACGCAGTATTTT. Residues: CASSPGGGTDTQYF.

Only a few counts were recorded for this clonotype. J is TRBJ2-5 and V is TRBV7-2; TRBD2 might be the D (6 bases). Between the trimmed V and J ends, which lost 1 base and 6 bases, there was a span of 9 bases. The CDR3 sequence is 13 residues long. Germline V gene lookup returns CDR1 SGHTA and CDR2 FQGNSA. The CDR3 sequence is CASSLGGEKTQYF. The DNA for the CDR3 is TGTGCCAGCAGCTTAGGGGGGGAAAAGACCCAGTACTTC.

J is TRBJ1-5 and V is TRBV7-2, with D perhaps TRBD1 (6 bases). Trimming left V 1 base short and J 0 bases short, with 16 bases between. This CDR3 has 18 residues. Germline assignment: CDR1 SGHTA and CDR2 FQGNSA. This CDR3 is CASSLVGWAGDSNQPQHF. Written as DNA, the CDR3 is TGTGCCAGCAGCTTAGTGGGCTGGGCAGGGGATAGCAATCAGCCCCAGCATTTT.

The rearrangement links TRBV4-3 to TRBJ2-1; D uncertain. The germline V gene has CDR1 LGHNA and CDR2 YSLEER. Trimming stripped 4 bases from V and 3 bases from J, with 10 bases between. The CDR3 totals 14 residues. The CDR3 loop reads CASSPESVYNEQFF. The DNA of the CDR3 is TGCGCCAGCAGCCCTGAGAGCGTCTACAATGAGCAGTTCTTC.

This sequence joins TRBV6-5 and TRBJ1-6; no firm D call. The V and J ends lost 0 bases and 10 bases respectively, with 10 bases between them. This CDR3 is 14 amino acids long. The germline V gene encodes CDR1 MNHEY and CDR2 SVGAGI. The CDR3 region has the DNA TGTGCCAGCAGTTACTCCGGACCCTCATCACCCCTCCACTTT. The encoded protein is CASSYSGPSSPLHF.